Listed below are T cell receptor beta chains from one sample, sequenced in a study of CD8+ T cells in alopecia areata. Sequencing used immunoSEQ multiplex PCR; TCRdb keeps in-frame clones, though not all of them. This sample yields 200,000 to 250,000 clones, of which less than 75% are seen a single time; about 1.6% belongs to the top ten. The specimen was CD4+ T cells sorted from blood, collected at week 4, from a patient treated with tofacitinib. Every receptor here comes from a human donor with alopecia areata. Both conserved end residues are trimmed from each CDR3.

v_gene | CDR3aa
TRBV29-1 | SVQRGNGEQY
TRBV4-2 | ASSQGTGGGTEAF
TRBV30 | AWGSIGTGREKLF
TRBV6-6 | ASSRNSESYNEQF
TRBV2 | ASSEEQGGYT
TRBV7-9 | ASSSTATATYEQY
TRBV29-1 | SVEDRVRAGYT
TRBV5-1 | ASSLGDRYEQY
TRBV29-1 | SVVDRERAKNIQY
TRBV2 | ASSGAEAGANVLT
TRBV5-6 | ASSLGDRGGYT
TRBV5-6 | ASSLDLAGGPLAGDTQY
TRBV11-1 | ASSLRRTKNIQY
TRBV29-1 | SGSGRSYNEQF
TRBV7-2 | ASSSGTATQPQH
TRBV19 | ASTDGAGELF
TRBV5-1 | ASGTSEPNYGYT
TRBV30 | AWSVGMNQPQH
TRBV30 | AWSALDRGLGYT
TRBV29-1 | SVAGGASPNEQF
TRBV30 | AWSVGTYTDTQY
TRBV11-2 | ASSTTSGLSGELF
TRBV4-3 | ASSQEGRYGYT
TRBV25-1 | ASRSQGPNNEQF
TRBV5-1 | ASSEALISYNEQF
TRBV2 | ASSEGILSYNEQF
TRBV6-1 | ASSALTGQVSGNSPLH
TRBV13 | ASSLTGSEQY
TRBV30 | AWSDRGQYGYT
TRBV5-1 | ASSSSGQGYTEAF
TRBV6-1 | ASSSSLNQY
TRBV5-6 | ASIETGGSYGYT
TRBV10-3 | ATQYNRGERTEAF
TRBV9 | ASSVEGQGADTQY
TRBV30 | AWSPRGLAQVSETQY
TRBV29-1 | SVTPGGFYDEQF
TRBV29-1 | SVTTGGDGANVLT
TRBV4-3 | ASSQEVYTDTQY
TRBV23-1 | ASRESGTTYQPQH
TRBV29-1 | SVDGGSNQPQH
TRBV21-1 | ASSWVTRDVTYEQY
TRBV2 | ASTGNENIQY
TRBV29-1 | SVAGPPGAGGPYEQY
TRBV4-3 | ASSQDMNTEAF
TRBV30 | AWSVGSGGLEQETQY
TRBV7-9 | ASSPGTGGFSNQPQH
TRBV27 | ASSFGLAGETQY
TRBV10-3 | AISPRTETNYGYT
TRBV19 | ASSMDSGTSYNEQF
TRBV30 | AWSEIYGYT
TRBV4-1 | ASHGNTEAF
TRBV5-4 | ASSLPRQGTYNEQF
TRBV30 | AWTYEYQETQY
TRBV6-6 | ASSYLSGGPYEQY
TRBV4-3 | ASSQHADRPNQPQH